This T cell receptor beta chain stems from a study of identical twins. A single record per CDR3 protein comes from TCRdb applying MiXCR to the 5' RACE reads. The table lists approximately 590,000 distinct CDR3 sequences, approximately 9.6% of them singletons. Overall study results and limits: Conclusions came from cross-sectional statistical analysis, not from following the same donors. Twins showed weaker excess sharing in their beta out-of-frame sequences.

This clonotype came up many times. Its target is not known. This sample also belongs to another study, concerning yellow fever vaccine responses in identical twins. That work adds: Twins' vaccine T cell responses were reported to seem partly convergent and partly personalized.

Sequenced: PBMCs. This TCR came from a woman under 30 in good health.

Here the CDR3 DNA reads TGCAGCGTTGTAAAAGCGAGCGGCTACACCTTC. Amino acids: CSVVKASGYTF. The chain employs TRBV29-1 and TRBJ1-2; no reliable D call. Trimming shortened V by 4 bases and J by 8 bases, and 11 bases separated the two germline ends. The V gene's germline CDR1 is SQVTM and CDR2 ANQGSEA. The CDR3 covers 11 residues.